The 18 T cell receptor beta chains given below trace back to one sample, sequenced in a study of blood T cell repertoires in COVID-19. Profiled with immunoSEQ multiplex PCR; TCRdb holds only in-frame clones, not every one. The sample comprises under 400,000 clones, around 90% of which are singletons, and less than 3.5% rests with the top ten. Material for sequencing was peripheral blood. The receptors were sampled from a woman under 40 with COVID-19, enrolled during active disease.

J is TRBJ2-3 and V is TRBV6-1; 7 bases agree with TRBD1. V gave up 3 bases and J gave up 2 bases; unmatched junction bases: 8. The CDR3 runs 16 residues. Germline V lookup: CDR1 MNHNS, CDR2 SASEGT. CDR3 in DNA: TGTGCCAGCAGTGATTCCGGGACAGCCTACACAGATACGCAGTATTTT. Translating it yields CASSDSGTAYTDTQYF.

The chain uses TRBV29-1 and TRBJ1-1; a weak D match, TRBD1 (6 bases). Germline assignment: CDR1 SQVTM and CDR2 ANQGSEA. The CDR3 is made up of 13 amino acids. Between the trimmed V and J ends, which lost 7 bases and 3 bases, there was a span of 15 bases. DNA for the CDR3: TGCAGCGCCCTAGGGGGTATCGACACTGAAGCTTTCTTT. It yields the protein CSALGGIDTEAFF.

This clone came up a few times. The gene calls are TRBV14 and TRBJ1-1; the D is unclear. The germline gives CDR1 SGHDN, CDR2 FVKESK. Deletions cut 1 base from V and 1 base from J, with 10 bases between. The CDR3 has 15 amino acids. This CDR3 reads CASSQVGRQNTEAFF. As DNA, the CDR3 is TGTGCCAGCAGCCAAGTAGGGAGACAGAACACTGAAGCTTTCTTT.

The genes are TRBV29-1 and TRBJ1-1, with D unclear. This CDR3 has 12 residues. The germline CDR1 and CDR2 sequences are SQVTM and ANQGSEA. V lost 7 bases and J lost 3, with 12 bases in between. The CDR3 loop reads CSAEHRDTEAFF. Written as DNA, the CDR3 is TGCAGCGCCGAGCACAGAGACACTGAAGCTTTCTTT.

The chain has TRBV24-1 and TRBJ2-3; the match to TRBD2 covers 7 bases. The V and J ends lost 9 bases and 4 bases, in that order; junction bases with no gene match: 9. The germline CDR1 and CDR2 sequences are KGHDR and SFDVKD. This CDR3 contains 14 residues. The CDR3 loop reads CATRDYRGADTQYF. The CDR3, as DNA: TGTGCCACCCGGGACTATCGGGGCGCAGATACGCAGTATTTT.

V is TRBV6-5 and J is TRBJ2-7; a weak D match, TRBD1 (6 bases). Germline CDR1 MNHEY, CDR2 SVGAGI. V gave up 7 bases and J gave up 5 bases, with 12 bases separating them. The CDR3 is 12 residues long. CDR3 amino acids: CASNQQGHEQYF. CDR3 sequence (DNA): TGTGCCAGCAACCAACAGGGCCACGAGCAGTACTTC.

This clone was detected only once. The CDR3 is CASSMGLAGVYEQYF. Written as DNA, the CDR3 is TGTGCCAGCAGTATGGGACTAGCGGGAGTCTACGAGCAGTACTTC. This rearrangement joins TRBV28 to TRBJ2-7, with 14 bases lining up with TRBD2. CDR1 MDHEN and CDR2 SYDVKM come from the germline V gene. Trimming removed 5 bases from V and 3 bases from J; junction bases left unmatched: 3. The CDR3 length is 15 residues.

V and J are TRBV3-1 (or the pseudogene TRBV3-2) and TRBJ2-7, with 10 bases aligning to TRBD1. The CDR3 totals 14 residues. Germline V gene lookup returns CDR1 LGHDT and CDR2 YNNKEL (reference sequence). V gave up 4 bases and J gave up 1 base; unmatched junction bases: 1. The CDR3 bases are TGTGCCAGCAGCCCGGACAGGGGGTCCTACGAGCAGTACTTC. This gives the protein CASSPDRGSYEQYF.

The CDR3 sequence: CASSLGLAGGPSEQFF. The CDR3 DNA reads as TGCGCCAGCAGCTTAGGACTAGCGGGAGGGCCATCGGAGCAGTTCTTC. The chain links TRBV5-1 to TRBJ2-1; 15 nucleotides line up with TRBD2. CDR3 length: 16 residues. V shed 2 bases, J shed 10 bases, and the junction held 7 bases outside the gene matches. CDR1 SGHRS and CDR2 YFSETQ come from the germline V gene.

This clone appeared a single time. The genes are TRBV7-3 and TRBJ2-6; D not certain. In germline, CDR1 is SGHTA, CDR2 FQGTGA. This CDR3 contains 17 residues. With 1 base removed from V and 4 bases from J, the gap between germline ends came to 14 bases. DNA for the CDR3: TGTGCCAGCAGCTTAAAGGTGTCGGGTGACGGGGCCAACGTCCTGACTTTC. It is translated as CASSLKVSGDGANVLTF.

This chain links TRBV28 with TRBJ1-2; 9 nucleotides agree with TRBD1. The CDR3 is 15 residues long. Germline assignment: CDR1 MDHEN and CDR2 SYDVKM. Trimming took 7 bases from V and 4 from J; bases not matched to a gene: 10. The CDR3, as DNA: TGTGCCAGCAACCTTATTCCGGGACAGGGCTATGGCTACACCTTC. Encoded protein: CASNLIPGQGYGYTF.

CDR3 loop: CASSQGQGQNEQYF. The CDR3 region has the DNA TGTGCCAGCAGTCAGGGACAGGGCCAGAACGAGCAGTACTTC. The rearrangement joins TRBV2 to TRBJ2-7, with 9 bases that match TRBD1. CDR1 is SNHLY, CDR2 FYNNEI, per germline. V was pared by 5 bases and J by 5 bases, with 7 bases of the junction left unmatched. The CDR3 runs 14 residues.

The chain joins TRBV11-2 to TRBJ2-1; TRBD2 matches at 8 bases. Trimming removed 8 bases from V and 9 bases from J; junction bases left unmatched: 12. The CDR3 has 14 residues. Germline loops: CDR1 SGHAT, CDR2 FQNNGV. CDR3 DNA sequence: TGTGCCAGCGGGGGGCTAGCGGGTTCTCTTGAGCAGTTCTTC. It is translated as CASGGLAGSLEQFF.

The chain has TRBV4-2 and TRBJ2-7, with 7 bases matching TRBD1. CDR3 size: 15 residues. Trimming took 0 bases from V and 3 from J; bases not matched to a gene: 5. Germline V gene sequence: CDR1 LGHNA, CDR2 YNFKEQ. CDR3 sequence reads: CASSQDYRTGYEQYF. Written as DNA, the CDR3 is TGTGCCAGCAGCCAAGATTACCGGACAGGCTACGAGCAGTACTTC.

The rearrangement joins TRBV5-1 to TRBJ2-7; 9 bases fit TRBD1. CDR1 is SGHRS and CDR2 is YFSETQ in the germline V gene. Trimming at V came to 3 bases and at J to 3 bases, leaving 7 bases not matched to a gene. The CDR3 is made up of 15 amino acids. The CDR3 reads CASSSLQGADYEQYF. The CDR3 DNA is TGCGCCAGCAGCTCACTACAGGGGGCGGACTACGAGCAGTACTTC.

The V gene is TRBV3-1 (or the pseudogene TRBV3-2), the J gene TRBJ1-4; D is uncertain. Germline CDR1 is LGHDT and CDR2 is YNNKEL (reference sequence). V was shortened by 1 base and J by 0 bases, with 6 bases between the two germline ends. The CDR3 contains 15 residues. In DNA form, the CDR3 reads TGTGCCAGCAGCCAAGGAGTTGCAACTAATGAAAAACTGTTTTTT. Amino acid sequence: CASSQGVATNEKLFF.

The rearrangement joins TRBV12-5 to TRBJ2-2; 13 bases agree with TRBD2. Germline V CDR1 and CDR2: LGHNT, FRNRAP. Losses at the gene ends were 6 bases for V and 6 bases for J; bases not matched to a gene: 7. The CDR3 contains 16 residues. CDR3 loop: CASGPSGLAGAGELFF. The CDR3 DNA follows: TGTGCTAGTGGCCCCTCAGGACTAGCGGGAGCCGGGGAGCTGTTTTTT. The whole variable domain, remainder taken from reference TRBV12-5 and TRBJ2-2, is DARVTQTPRHKVTEMGQEVTMRCQPILGHNTVFWYRQTMMQGLELLAYFRNRAPLDDSGMPKDRFSAEMPDATLATLKIQPSEPRDSAVYFCASGPSGLAGAGELFFGEGSRLTVL.

The rearrangement uses TRBV7-9 and TRBJ2-1; no reliable D call. The CDR3 consists of 14 residues. V lost 1 base and J 6 bases, leaving 10 bases between the germline ends. Germline V CDR1 and CDR2: SEHNR, FQNEAQ (reference sequence). As DNA, the CDR3 is TGTGCCAGCAGCTTAGTTGAGCTGATCAATGAGCAGTTCTTC. Encoded protein: CASSLVELINEQFF. Complete variable domain (other parts from reference TRBV7-9 and TRBJ2-1): DTGVSQNPRHKITKRGQNVTFRCDPISEHNRLYWYRQTLGQGPEFLTYFQNEAQLEKSRLLSDRFSAERPKGSFSTLEIQRTEQGDSAMYLCASSLVELINEQFFGPGTRLTVL.